This T cell receptor (beta chain) was profiled in a study of PD-L1 blockade in urothelial cancer. Study-level information: Males with bladder-origin urothelial cancer made up about 85% of the roughly 29 patients. Blood was evaluated 3 weeks (second dose) and 6 weeks after therapy began.

In regard to this clone: Its antigen is unknown.

The CDR3 sequence is 15 residues long. Trimming removed 3 bases at V and 7 bases at J, with 19 bases between. The germline gives CDR1 LNHDA, CDR2 SQIVND (reference sequence). Regarding the study as a whole: Pretreatment TCR clonality in blood under the median foretold superior survival.

Peripheral blood mononuclear cells were collected from every patient before and during treatment, yielding between 1 and 8 samples per patient. The repertoire was sequenced with immunoSEQ multiplex PCR; TCRdb's copy has only in-frame clones and lacks some. The sample lists over 65,000 clones, approximately 81% occurring once. V usage is TRBV19 and J usage is TRBJ2-7; D may be TRBD2 (7 bases). The clonotype originates from an older man with urothelial cancer. The specimen comprised PBMCs, sampled around atezolizumab (anti-PD-L1) treatment. The CDR3 DNA reads as TGTGCCAGTAGTATGAGGCGGGGGCTGAAGGGGGAGCAGTACTTC. Its protein is CASSMRRGLKGEQYF.